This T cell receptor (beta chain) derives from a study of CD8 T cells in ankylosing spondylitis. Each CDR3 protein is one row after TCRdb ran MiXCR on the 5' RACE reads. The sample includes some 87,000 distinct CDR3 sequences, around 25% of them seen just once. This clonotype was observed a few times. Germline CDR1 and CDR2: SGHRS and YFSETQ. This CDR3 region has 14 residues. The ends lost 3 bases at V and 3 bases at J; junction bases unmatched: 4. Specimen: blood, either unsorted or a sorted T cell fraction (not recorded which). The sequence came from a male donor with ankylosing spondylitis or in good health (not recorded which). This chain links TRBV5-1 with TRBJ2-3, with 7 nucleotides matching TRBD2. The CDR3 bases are TGCGCCAGCAGCTGGCGGGAGCCGACAGATACGCAGTATTTT. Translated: CASSWREPTDTQYF.